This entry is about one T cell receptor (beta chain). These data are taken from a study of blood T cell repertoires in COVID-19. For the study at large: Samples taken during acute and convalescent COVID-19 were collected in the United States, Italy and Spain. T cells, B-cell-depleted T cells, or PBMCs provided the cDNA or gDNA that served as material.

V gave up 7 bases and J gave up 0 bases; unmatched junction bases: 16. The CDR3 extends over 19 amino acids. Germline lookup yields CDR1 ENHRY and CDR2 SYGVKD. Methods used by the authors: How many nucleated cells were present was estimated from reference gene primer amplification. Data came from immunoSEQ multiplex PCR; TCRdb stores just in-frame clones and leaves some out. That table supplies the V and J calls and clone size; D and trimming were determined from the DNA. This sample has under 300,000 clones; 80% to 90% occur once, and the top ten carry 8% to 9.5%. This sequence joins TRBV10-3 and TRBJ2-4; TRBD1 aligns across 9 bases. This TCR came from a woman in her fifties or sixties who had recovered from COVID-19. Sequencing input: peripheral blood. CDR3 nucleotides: TGTGCCATCACCGTTGGGGACAGGGTAATCCATTTAGCCAAAAACATTCAGTACTTC. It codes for CAITVGDRVIHLAKNIQYF.